In its sample, the clone carrying this T cell receptor (beta chain) was seen many times. This sample was taken from a study of neurological immune-mediated disorders. TCRdb reanalysed the 5' RACE reads using MiXCR and keeps one entry per CDR3 protein. Of 55,000 to 75,000 distinct CDR3 sequences in the sample, 2.5% were seen once. This CDR3 is built from 14 residues. CDR1 and CDR2 (germline): SGHRS, YFSETQ. Germline trimming cut 4 bases from V and 8 bases from J; bases unmatched to any gene: 7. The receptor comes from a man aged 45-65 years with multiple sclerosis. This chain uses TRBV5-1 with TRBJ1-4, with 8 nucleotides matching TRBD1. Sequenced sample: PBMCs. CDR3 residues: CASSRGQVEEKLFF. The CDR3 nucleotides are TGCGCCAGCAGCCGGGGACAGGTCGAGGAAAAACTGTTTTTT.